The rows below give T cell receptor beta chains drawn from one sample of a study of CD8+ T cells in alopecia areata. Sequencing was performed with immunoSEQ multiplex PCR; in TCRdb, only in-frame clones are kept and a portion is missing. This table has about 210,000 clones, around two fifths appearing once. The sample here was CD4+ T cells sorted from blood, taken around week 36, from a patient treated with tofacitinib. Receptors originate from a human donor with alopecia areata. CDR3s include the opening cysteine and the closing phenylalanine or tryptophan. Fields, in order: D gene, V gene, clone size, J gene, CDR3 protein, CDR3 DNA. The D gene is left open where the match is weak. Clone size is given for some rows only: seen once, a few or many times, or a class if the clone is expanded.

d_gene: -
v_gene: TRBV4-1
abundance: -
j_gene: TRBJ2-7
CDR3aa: CASSQVRGVAYEQYF
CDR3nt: TGCGCCAGCAGCCAAGTCCGAGGGGTTGCCTACGAGCAGTACTTC

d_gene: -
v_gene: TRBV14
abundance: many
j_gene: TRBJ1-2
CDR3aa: CASSQRANYGYTF
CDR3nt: TGTGCCAGCAGCCAGCGAGCTAACTATGGCTACACCTTC

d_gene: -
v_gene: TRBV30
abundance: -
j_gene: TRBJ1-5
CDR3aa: CAWRSASSQPQHF
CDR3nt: TGTGCCTGGAGGTCGGCGAGCAGTCAGCCCCAGCATTTT

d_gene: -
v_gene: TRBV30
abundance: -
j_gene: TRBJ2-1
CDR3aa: CAWSVLPPRIGDSYNEQFF
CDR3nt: TGTGCCTGGAGTGTACTCCCCCCCCGCATCGGGGATTCCTACAATGAGCAGTTCTTC

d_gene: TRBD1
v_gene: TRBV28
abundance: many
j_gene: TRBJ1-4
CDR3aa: CASTEQGVGEKLFF
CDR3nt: TGTGCCAGCACCGAACAGGGGGTCGGGGAAAAACTGTTTTTT

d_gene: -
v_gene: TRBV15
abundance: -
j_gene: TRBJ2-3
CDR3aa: CATSSSVISTDTQYF
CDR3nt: TGTGCCACCAGCTCGTCTGTGATTAGCACAGATACGCAGTATTTT

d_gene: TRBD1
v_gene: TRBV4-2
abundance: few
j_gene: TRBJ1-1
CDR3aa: CASSQGDRLNTEAFF
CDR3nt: TGTGCCAGCAGCCAAGGGGACAGACTGAACACTGAAGCTTTCTTT

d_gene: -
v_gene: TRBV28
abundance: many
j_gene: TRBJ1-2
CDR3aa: CASSLSPRDNYGYTF
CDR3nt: TGTGCCAGCAGTTTATCCCCCAGAGATAACTATGGCTACACCTTC

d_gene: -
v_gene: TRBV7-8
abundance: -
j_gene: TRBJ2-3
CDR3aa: CASSLAMTSTDTQYF
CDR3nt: TGTGCCAGCAGCTTAGCAATGACAAGCACAGATACGCAGTATTTT

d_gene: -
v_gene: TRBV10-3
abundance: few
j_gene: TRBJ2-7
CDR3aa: CAISGAERGNYEQYF
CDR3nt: TGTGCCATCAGTGGGGCGGAAAGGGGCAACTACGAGCAGTACTTC

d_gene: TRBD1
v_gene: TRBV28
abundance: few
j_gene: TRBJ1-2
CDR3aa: CASRVQGASHYGYTF
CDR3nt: TGTGCCAGCAGAGTACAGGGGGCCTCTCACTATGGCTACACCTTC

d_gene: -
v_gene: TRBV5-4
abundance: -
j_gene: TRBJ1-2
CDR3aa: CASSLHAGRGIGYTF
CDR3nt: TGTGCCAGCAGTCTCCACGCCGGCAGGGGCATTGGCTACACCTTC

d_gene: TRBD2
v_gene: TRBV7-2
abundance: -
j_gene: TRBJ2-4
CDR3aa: CASSLASGAGDIQYF
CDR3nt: TGTGCCAGCAGCTTAGCGAGCGGGGCCGGGGACATTCAGTACTTC

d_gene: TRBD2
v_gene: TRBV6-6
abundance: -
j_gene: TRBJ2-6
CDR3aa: CASRDGGSGANVLTF
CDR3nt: TGTGCCAGCAGAGACGGGGGGTCTGGGGCCAACGTCCTGACTTTC

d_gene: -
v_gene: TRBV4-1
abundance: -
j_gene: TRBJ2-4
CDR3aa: CASSHEDILAKNIQYF
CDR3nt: TGCGCCAGCAGCCACGAAGACATCTTAGCCAAAAACATTCAGTACTTC

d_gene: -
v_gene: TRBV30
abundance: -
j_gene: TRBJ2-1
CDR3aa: CAWGLEDNEQFF
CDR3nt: TGTGCCTGGGGCTTAGAGGACAATGAGCAGTTCTTC

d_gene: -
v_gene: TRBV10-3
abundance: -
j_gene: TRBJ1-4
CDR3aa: CAISRAEGEKLFF
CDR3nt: TGTGCCATCAGCCGGGCGGAGGGGGAAAAACTGTTTTTT

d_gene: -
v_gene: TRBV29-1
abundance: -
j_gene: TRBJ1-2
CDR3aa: CSLKEGEGYTF
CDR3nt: TGCAGCCTGAAGGAGGGGGAAGGCTACACCTTC

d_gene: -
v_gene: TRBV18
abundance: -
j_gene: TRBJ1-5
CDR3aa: CASTSRAQGINQPQHF
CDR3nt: TGTGCCAGCACCTCCCGAGCCCAGGGGATTAATCAGCCCCAGCATTTT

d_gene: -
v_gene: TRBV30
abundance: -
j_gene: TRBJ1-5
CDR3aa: CAWSGGRNQPQHF
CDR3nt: TGTGCCTGGAGTGGGGGACGGAATCAGCCCCAGCATTTT

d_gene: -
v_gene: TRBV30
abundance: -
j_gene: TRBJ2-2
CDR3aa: CAWSQSGGGELFF
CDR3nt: TGTGCCTGGAGCCAATCGGGTGGCGGGGAGCTGTTTTTT

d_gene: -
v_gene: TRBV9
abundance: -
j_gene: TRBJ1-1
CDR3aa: CASSGIRGGTEAFF
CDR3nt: TGTGCCAGCAGCGGTATCAGGGGAGGAACTGAAGCTTTCTTT

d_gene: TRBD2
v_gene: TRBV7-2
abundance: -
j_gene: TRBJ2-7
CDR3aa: CASSVGLAGDEQYF
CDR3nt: TGTGCCAGCAGCGTCGGACTAGCGGGGGACGAGCAGTACTTC

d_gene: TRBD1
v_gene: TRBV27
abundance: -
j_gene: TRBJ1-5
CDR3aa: CASRWTGGAQPQHF
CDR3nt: TGTGCCAGCAGGTGGACAGGGGGGGCACAGCCCCAGCATTTT

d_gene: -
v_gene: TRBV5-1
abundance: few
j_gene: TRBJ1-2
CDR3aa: CASSSLPGEVDGYTF
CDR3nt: TGCGCCAGCAGCTCCCTGCCAGGGGAGGTGGATGGCTACACCTTC

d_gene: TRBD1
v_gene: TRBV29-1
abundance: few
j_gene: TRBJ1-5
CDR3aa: CSVRQGAGAQHF
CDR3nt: TGCAGCGTCCGACAGGGGGCCGGGGCCCAGCATTTT

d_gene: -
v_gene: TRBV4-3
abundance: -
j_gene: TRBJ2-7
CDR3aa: CASSQGSSYEQYF
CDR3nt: TGCGCCAGCAGCCAAGGTTCCAGCTACGAGCAGTACTTC

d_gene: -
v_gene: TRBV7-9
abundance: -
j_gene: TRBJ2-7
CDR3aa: CASSLAAVSYEQYF
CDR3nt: TGTGCCAGCAGCTTAGCGGCGGTCTCCTACGAGCAGTACTTC

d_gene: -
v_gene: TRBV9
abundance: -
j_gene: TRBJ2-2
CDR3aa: CASSVYNTGELFF
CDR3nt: TGTGCCAGCAGCGTATACAACACCGGGGAGCTGTTTTTT

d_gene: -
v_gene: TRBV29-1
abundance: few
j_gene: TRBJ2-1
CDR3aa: CSARTASSYNEQFF
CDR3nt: TGCAGCGCTCGGACCGCGAGCTCCTACAATGAGCAGTTCTTC

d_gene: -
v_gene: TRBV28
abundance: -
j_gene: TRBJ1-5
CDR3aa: CASSPTSNQPQHF
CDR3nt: TGTGCCAGCAGTCCTACTAGCAATCAGCCCCAGCATTTT

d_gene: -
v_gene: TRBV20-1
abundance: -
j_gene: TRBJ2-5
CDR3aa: CSARRQETQYF
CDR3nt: TGCAGTGCTAGACGGCAGGAGACCCAGTACTTC

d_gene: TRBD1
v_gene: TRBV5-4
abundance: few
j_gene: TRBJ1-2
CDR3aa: CASRGSDRGNYGYTF
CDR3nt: TGTGCCAGCAGAGGCTCGGACAGGGGTAACTATGGCTACACCTTC

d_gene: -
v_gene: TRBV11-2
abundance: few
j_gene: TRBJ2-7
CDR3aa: CASSLGTGLPTYEQYF
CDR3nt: TGTGCCAGCAGCTTGGGTACAGGTCTTCCGACCTACGAGCAGTACTTC

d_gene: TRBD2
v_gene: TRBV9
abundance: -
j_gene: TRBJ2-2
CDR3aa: CASSASGRGSGELFF
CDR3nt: TGTGCCAGCAGCGCTAGCGGGAGAGGCTCCGGGGAGCTGTTTTTT

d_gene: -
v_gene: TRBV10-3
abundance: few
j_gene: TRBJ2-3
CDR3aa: CAISESRQGPDTQYF
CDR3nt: TGTGCCATCAGTGAGAGCCGCCAGGGGCCAGATACGCAGTATTTT

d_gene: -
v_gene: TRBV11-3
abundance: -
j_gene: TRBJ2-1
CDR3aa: CASSLDPNEQFF
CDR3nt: TGTGCCAGCAGCTTAGATCCCAATGAGCAGTTCTTC

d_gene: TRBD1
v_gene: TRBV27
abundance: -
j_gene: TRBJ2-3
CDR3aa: CASSLSTGETDTQYF
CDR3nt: TGTGCCAGCAGTTTATCGACAGGGGAGACAGATACGCAGTATTTT

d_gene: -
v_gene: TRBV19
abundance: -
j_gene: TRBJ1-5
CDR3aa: CASSIRGNQPQHF
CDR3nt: TGTGCCAGTAGTATCAGGGGCAATCAGCCCCAGCATTTT

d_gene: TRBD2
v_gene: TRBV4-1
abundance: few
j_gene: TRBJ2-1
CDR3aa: CASSPGGGRGHNEQFF
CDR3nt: TGCGCCAGCTCTCCGGGGGGCGGGAGGGGGCACAATGAGCAGTTCTTC

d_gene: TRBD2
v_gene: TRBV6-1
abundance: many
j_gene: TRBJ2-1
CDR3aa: CASSEGVGLVYNEQFF
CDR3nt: TGTGCCAGCAGTGAAGGGGTGGGACTAGTCTACAATGAGCAGTTCTTC

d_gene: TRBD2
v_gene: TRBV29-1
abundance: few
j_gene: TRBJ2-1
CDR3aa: CSVRGSGGGSYNEQFF
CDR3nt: TGCAGCGTGCGGGGTAGCGGGGGAGGCTCCTACAATGAGCAGTTCTTC

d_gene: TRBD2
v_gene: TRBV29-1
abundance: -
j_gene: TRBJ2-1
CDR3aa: CSALTSGTYNEQFF
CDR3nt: TGCAGCGCCCTGACTAGCGGAACATACAATGAGCAGTTCTTC

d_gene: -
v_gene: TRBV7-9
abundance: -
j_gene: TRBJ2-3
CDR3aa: CASSLGPWRDTQYF
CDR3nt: TGTGCCAGCAGCTTAGGCCCCTGGAGGGATACGCAGTATTTT

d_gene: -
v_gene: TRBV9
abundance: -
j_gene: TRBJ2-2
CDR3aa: CASSVDYLGTGELFF
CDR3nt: TGTGCCAGCAGCGTAGACTACCTAGGCACCGGGGAGCTGTTTTTT

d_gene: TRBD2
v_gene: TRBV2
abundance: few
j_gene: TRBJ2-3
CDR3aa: CASSKREQVTDTQYF
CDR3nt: TGTGCCAGCTCCAAGCGGGAGCAGGTCACAGATACGCAGTATTTT

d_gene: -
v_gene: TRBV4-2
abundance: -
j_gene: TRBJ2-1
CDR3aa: CASSQLGSWFF
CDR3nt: TGTGCCAGCAGCCAGCTCGGGAGTTGGTTCTTC

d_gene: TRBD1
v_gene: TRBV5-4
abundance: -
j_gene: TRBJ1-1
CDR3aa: CASSSGRQGTTEAFF
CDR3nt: TGTGCCAGCAGCTCGGGCCGACAGGGGACAACTGAAGCTTTCTTT

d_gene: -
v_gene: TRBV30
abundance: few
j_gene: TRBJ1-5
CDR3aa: CAWTPRGVGRGQPQHF
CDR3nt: TGTGCCTGGACCCCCCGGGGGGTGGGCCGCGGTCAGCCCCAGCATTTT

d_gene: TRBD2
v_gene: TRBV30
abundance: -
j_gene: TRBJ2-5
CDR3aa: CAWSIAGGPPGTQYF
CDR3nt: TGTGCCTGGAGTATAGCGGGAGGGCCTCCGGGGACCCAGTACTTC

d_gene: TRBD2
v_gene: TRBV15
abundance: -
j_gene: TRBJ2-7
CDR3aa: CATSRDGGRSYEQYF
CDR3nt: TGTGCCACCAGCAGAGATGGCGGGAGGAGCTACGAGCAGTACTTC

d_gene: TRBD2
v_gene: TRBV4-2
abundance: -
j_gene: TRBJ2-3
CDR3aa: CASSQELAGGTDTQYF
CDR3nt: TGTGCCAGCAGCCAAGAGCTAGCGGGGGGCACAGATACGCAGTATTTT

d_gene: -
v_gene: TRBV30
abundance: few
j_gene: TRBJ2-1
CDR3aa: CAWSGLNYNEQFF
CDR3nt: TGTGCCTGGAGCGGCCTAAACTACAATGAGCAGTTCTTC

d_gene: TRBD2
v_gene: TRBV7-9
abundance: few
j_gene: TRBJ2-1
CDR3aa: CASSRGTSSWESSYNEQFF
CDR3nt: TGTGCCAGCAGCCGCGGGACTAGCAGCTGGGAAAGCTCCTACAATGAGCAGTTCTTC